Listed below are T cell receptor beta chains from one sample, sequenced in a study of human T cells and chemical hapten exposure. A single record per CDR3 protein comes from TCRdb applying MiXCR to the 5' RACE reads. This table has 110,000 to 150,000 distinct CDR3 sequences, about 4% appearing once. The receptors stem from a female donor in good health. The CDR3 runs from the conserved cysteine through the conserved F or W. A D gene is named only where the DNA matches it firmly. Not all rows give a size; the values are once, few, many and, for expanded clones, a class.

>.|TRBJ2-1|many|TRBV12-3/TRBV12-4
CASSFDRPYNEQFF
TGTGCCAGCAGTTTCGACAGACCCTACAATGAGCAGTTCTTC
>TRBD2|TRBJ2-3|many|TRBV7-2
CASSLGTSCSQYF
TGTGCCAGCAGCTTAGGGACTAGTTGTTCGCAGTATTTT
>TRBD1|TRBJ1-5|.|TRBV12-3/TRBV12-4
CASSTDRVNQPQHF
TGTGCCAGCAGTACGGACAGGGTCAATCAGCCCCAGCATTTT
>.|TRBJ2-1|many|TRBV28
CASSSYEQLTYNEQFF
TGTGCCAGCAGTTCTTATGAGCAGCTGACCTACAATGAGCAGTTCTTC
>.|TRBJ2-3|many|TRBV20-1
CSAREGTDTQYF
TGCAGTGCTAGAGAGGGCACAGATACGCAGTATTTT
>.|TRBJ1-1|.|TRBV12-3/TRBV12-4
CASSLGGGFTEAFF
TGTGCCAGCAGTTTGGGGGGCGGTTTTACTGAAGCTTTCTTT
>TRBD2|TRBJ2-3|.|TRBV29-1
CSIRTSGGADTQYF
TGCAGCATACGGACTAGCGGGGGTGCAGATACGCAGTATTTT
>.|TRBJ2-3|many|TRBV7-2
CASSPVMGTDTQYF
TGTGCCAGCAGCCCCGTAATGGGCACAGATACGCAGTATTTT
>.|TRBJ2-7|many|TRBV28
CASSLGPRGLNYEQYF
TGTGCCAGCAGTTTGGGTCCTAGGGGACTCAACTACGAGCAGTACTTC
>TRBD1|TRBJ1-2|many|TRBV5-4
CASSWDRDGYTF
TGTGCCAGCAGCTGGGACAGGGATGGATACACCTTC
>.|TRBJ2-1|many|TRBV5-4
CASSSIGGNEQFF
TGTGCCAGCAGCTCTATAGGGGGCAATGAGCAGTTCTTC
>.|TRBJ2-7|many|TRBV12-5
CASGAPVGTYF
TGTGCTAGTGGAGCCCCGGTCGGGACGTACTTC
>TRBD1|TRBJ2-1|many|TRBV4-3
CASSTFPPRQGGNEQFF
TGCGCCAGCAGCACTTTCCCGCCCAGACAGGGCGGCAATGAGCAGTTCTTC
>TRBD1|TRBJ2-1|many|TRBV20-1
CSASPPGQGYNEQFF
TGCAGTGCTAGCCCCCCGGGACAGGGCTACAATGAGCAGTTCTTC
>.|TRBJ1-2|many|TRBV5-5
CASSLVSAGGYGYTF
TGTGCCAGCAGCTTGGTCAGCGCGGGGGGCTATGGCTACACCTTC
>TRBD1|TRBJ1-2|many|TRBV27
CASSDPRQGPNYGYTF
TGTGCCAGCAGTGACCCCCGACAGGGTCCTAACTATGGCTACACCTTC
>.|TRBJ1-1|many|TRBV18
CASSRLQAGGMAEAFF
TGTGCCAGCTCCCGCCTCCAGGCGGGCGGGATGGCCGAAGCTTTCTTT
>TRBD2|TRBJ2-1|many|TRBV20-1
CSARTRLAGDNEQFF
TGCAGTGCAAGAACAAGACTAGCGGGGGACAATGAGCAGTTCTTC
>.|TRBJ1-5|many|TRBV9
CASSAGGLDQPQHF
TGTGCCAGCAGCGCTGGGGGTTTGGATCAGCCCCAGCATTTT
>.|TRBJ2-1|many|TRBV6-2/TRBV6-3
CASSYSRTNEQFF
TGTGCCAGCAGTTACTCGCGGACAAATGAGCAGTTCTTC
>.|TRBJ1-1|many|TRBV12-5
CASGSAINTEAFF
TGTGCTAGTGGTTCCGCAATAAACACTGAAGCTTTCTTT
>TRBD1|TRBJ2-1|.|TRBV5-5
CASSGVGQGNNEQFF
TGTGCCAGCAGCGGGGTGGGACAGGGGAACAATGAGCAGTTCTTC
>.|TRBJ2-7|.|TRBV7-2
CASSLVKGTYEQYF
TGTGCCAGCAGCTTGGTTAAGGGGACCTACGAGCAGTACTTC
>.|TRBJ2-3|.|TRBV14
CASSPNVGGATDTQYF
TGTGCCAGCAGTCCTAACGTAGGGGGGGCCACAGATACGCAGTATTTT
>TRBD2|TRBJ2-7|many|TRBV7-2
CASSPVAGAPYEQYF
TGTGCCAGCAGCCCAGTAGCGGGGGCCCCCTACGAGCAGTACTTC
>.|TRBJ2-3|.|TRBV24-1
CATSDPPRISTDTQYF
TGTGCCACCAGTGATCCGCCCAGGATAAGCACAGATACGCAGTATTTT